This T cell receptor beta chain emerged from a study of T cells expressing NK-cell markers. Study-wide background: Researchers got TCR beta repertoires out of sorted CD3+CD56+NKG2C+, CD3+CD56+NKG2C- and CD3+CD56-NKG2C+ T cells.

Germline CDR1 reads PRHDT; CDR2 reads FYEKMQ (reference sequence). The CDR3 sequence is 14 residues long. TCRdb processed the 5' RACE reads again and assigns one entry to each CDR3 protein, with no DNA. Its table records over 150,000 distinct CDR3 sequences. Material: blood T cells: a sorted CD56 or NKG2C T cell subset, CD4+ or CD8+ T cells, or bulk PBMC T cells (not recorded which). This sequence was found in a man aged 18-70 years in good health. The chain joins TRBV13 to TRBJ2-5; TCRdb calls TRBD2, which cannot be checked without DNA. CDR3: CASSLGQGGETQYF.